The 20 T cell receptor beta chains below all came from one sample that was sequenced in a study of cytomegalovirus exposure and HLA in healthy donors (dated by TCRdb to 2016 to 2017). Libraries came from the immunoSEQ multiplex PCR assay. For the multiplex PCR, a mixture combining 60 forward primers for TCR Vbeta segments and 13 reverse primers for TCR Jbeta segments was used. In its TCRdb copy, this immuneACCESS table keeps in-frame sequences only and misses some clones. Where compared with another copy, unresolved V genes explain less than half of these, and the others have no known cause. This sample is represented by some 150,000 clones; 79% of them were singletons. The biggest ten clones account for about 5.9% of the sample. The specimen sequenced was PBMCs. These receptors were taken from a man aged 50-59 years in good health and CMV-seropositive.

The gene calls are TRBV27 and TRBJ2-1, with TRBD2 matching over 13 bases. The CDR3 consists of 15 residues. The germline CDR1 and CDR2 sequences are MNHEY and SMNVEV (reference sequence). V shed 6 bases, J shed 6 bases, and the junction held 5 bases outside the gene matches. CDR3 in amino acids: CASSPGTSGTNEQFF. The CDR3 DNA is TGTGCCAGCAGCCCCGGGACTAGCGGGACCAATGAGCAGTTCTTC.

The chain links TRBV19 to TRBJ2-5; D may be TRBD2 (6 bases). The J call is uncertain, as TRBJ2-7 better fits the DNA end. The CDR3 contains 15 residues. The germline V gene has CDR1 LNHDA and CDR2 SQIVND (reference sequence). The CDR3 sequence: CASSGFAGRSYEQYF. The CDR3, as DNA: TGTGCCAGTAGTGGATTTGCCGGGAGATCCTACGAGCAGTACTTC.

The V gene is TRBV5-1, the J gene TRBJ2-3; TRBD1 might be the D (6 bases). Germline values: CDR1 SGHRS, CDR2 YFSETQ. V lost 0 bases, J lost 4 bases, and 9 bases lay in between. The CDR3 extends over 14 amino acids. The CDR3 loop is CASSLDRVSDTQYF. CDR3 bases: TGCGCCAGCAGCTTGGACAGGGTCTCAGATACGCAGTATTTT.

This rearrangement joins TRBV18 to TRBJ1-2; TRBD1 is a possible D gene (6 bases). This CDR3 has 14 residues. Germline lookup yields CDR1 KGHSH and CDR2 LQKENI. Trimming pared 4 bases from V and 2 bases from J, leaving 11 bases between. This CDR3 is CASSRSRGNYGYTF. CDR3 bases: TGTGCCAGCTCACGCTCCAGGGGCAACTATGGCTACACCTTC.

This clone was picked up one time. V and J are TRBV4-1 and TRBJ2-5; maybe TRBD1 (5 bases). The CDR3 spans 15 residues. The germline V gene encodes CDR1 MGHRA and CDR2 YSYEKL. The germline V and J ends were trimmed by 4 bases and 4 bases, with 16 bases remaining between them. This CDR3 is CASSPLIGAAETQYF. The CDR3 DNA reads as TGCGCCAGCAGCCCACTAATAGGGGCGGCAGAGACCCAGTACTTC.

The chain links TRBV6-1 to TRBJ2-7; D possibly corresponds to TRBD1 (6 bases). The V and J ends lost 10 bases and 0 bases respectively, with 16 bases between them. Germline CDR1 and CDR2: MNHNS and SASEGT. The CDR3 sequence is 14 residues long. For the CDR3, the DNA is TGTGCCACCTGCAGGGGACCCTCCTCCTACGAGCAGTACTTC. As protein: CATCRGPSSYEQYF.

V usage is TRBV4-1 and J usage is TRBJ2-7; no clear D gene. The CDR3 length is 15 residues. Trimming removed 0 bases from V and 2 bases from J, with 11 bases in between. Germline-derived CDR1 and CDR2 are MGHRA and YSYEKL. In DNA, the CDR3 is TGCGCCAGCAGCCAAGAAGCAGAGCAGGCCTACGAGCAGTACTTC. Its protein product is CASSQEAEQAYEQYF.

The J gene is TRBJ1-4, the V gene TRBV7-9; TRBD1 matches 8 bases. From germline, CDR1 is SEHNR and CDR2 FQNEAQ (reference sequence). V shed 5 bases, J shed 7 bases, and the junction held 6 bases outside the gene matches. The CDR3 extends over 14 amino acids. DNA of the CDR3: TGTGCCAGCAGCCTAGACAGGGGAGCTGAAAAACTGTTTTTT. As protein: CASSLDRGAEKLFF.

This clone occurred once. This chain uses TRBV5-1 with TRBJ1-1, with D unclear. This CDR3 has 15 amino acids. Trimming cost V 1 base and J 1 base, with 11 bases left between them. Germline V lookup: CDR1 SGHRS, CDR2 YFSETQ. CDR3 sequence (DNA): TGCGCCAGCAGCTTGATGGGCCATACGAACACTGAAGCTTTCTTT. Its protein product is CASSLMGHTNTEAFF.

This chain joins TRBV29-1 and TRBJ2-1; 9 bases fit TRBD2. The CDR3 is 15 residues long. The ends lost 3 bases at V and 5 bases at J; junction bases unmatched: 8. CDR1 is SQVTM, CDR2 ANQGSEA, per germline. The CDR3 DNA follows: TGCAGCGTTGAGTTTGCGGGAGGGCCCCACAATGAGCAGTTCTTC. Its protein product is CSVEFAGGPHNEQFF.

This clone has just one count. The chain combines TRBV4-2 with TRBJ2-7; TRBD2 matches 10 bases. V lost 1 base and J lost 4; bases outside the gene matches: 4. Germline-derived CDR1 and CDR2 are LGHNA and YNFKEQ. The CDR3 has 15 amino acids. The CDR3 DNA is TGTGCCAGCAGCCAAGCTACTAGCGGGATATACGAGCAGTACTTC. Its translation: CASSQATSGIYEQYF.

As concerns this clone: The junction departs from germline at one end; a sequencing error may be responsible. The same CDR3 is also encoded by other DNA sequences in this sample. The chain couples TRBV27 to TRBJ1-5; D may be TRBD1 (5 bases). The germline V gene has CDR1 MNHEY and CDR2 SMNVEV (reference sequence). This CDR3 region has 16 residues. The DNA of the CDR3 is TGTGCCAGCAGATCGAGTGGGGCTTTTAGCAACCAGCCCCAGCATTTT. It specifies CASRSSGAFSNQPQHF.

The chain carries TRBV29-1 and TRBJ1-1, with TRBD1 as a possible D gene (6 bases). CDR1 SQVTM and CDR2 ANQGSEA come from the germline V gene. Trimming pared 4 bases from V and 5 bases from J, leaving 11 bases between. The CDR3 is 12 amino acids. The CDR3 region has the DNA TGCAGCGTTGCCGCAGGGGTGACTGAAGCTTTCTTT. It translates to CSVAAGVTEAFF. Full variable domain (outside the CDR3, taken from reference TRBV29-1 and TRBJ1-1): SAVISQKPSRDICQRGTSLTIQCQVDSQVTMMFWYRQQPGQSLTLIATANQGSEATYESGFVIDKFPISRPNLTFSTLTVSNMSPEDSSIYLCSVAAGVTEAFFGQGTRLTVV.

The CDR3 region is CASSIKGADTQYF. In DNA, the CDR3 is TGTGCCAGTAGTATTAAGGGGGCAGATACGCAGTATTTT. V is TRBV19 and J is TRBJ2-3; D might be TRBD1 (6 bases). The CDR3 runs to 13 residues. Trimming took 3 bases from V and 4 from J, leaving 8 bases between them. Per the germline V gene, CDR1 is LNHDA and CDR2 is SQIVND (reference sequence). Full variable domain (remainder filled in from reference TRBV19 and TRBJ2-3): DGGITQSPKYLFRKEGQNVTLSCEQNLNHDAMYWYRQDPGQGLRLIYYSQIVNDFQKGDIAEGYSVSREKKESFPLTVTSAQKNPTAFYLCASSIKGADTQYFGPGTRLTVL.

The rearrangement uses TRBV19 and TRBJ2-3; unclear D gene. This CDR3 has 17 residues. Trimming took off 2 bases at V and 2 bases at J, with 17 bases between the two ends. Germline CDR1 and CDR2: LNHDA and SQIVND (reference sequence). CDR3 in amino acids: CASSISRQATNTDTQYF. CDR3 DNA: TGTGCCAGTAGTATAAGTAGGCAGGCCACAAACACAGATACGCAGTATTTT.

The chain links TRBV6-1 to TRBJ1-2, with D perhaps matching TRBD1 (5 bases). Germline V gene data show CDR1 as MNHNS and CDR2 as SASEGT. Trimming stripped 0 bases from V and 4 bases from J, with 15 bases between. CDR3 length equals 16 residues. DNA for the CDR3: TGTGCCAGCAGTGAAGCGGGAGGCGGGGCAGGCTATGGCTACACCTTC. Protein: CASSEAGGGAGYGYTF.

The V gene is TRBV7-8, the J gene TRBJ2-1, with 10 bases that match TRBD2. CDR3 length: 13 amino acids. Germline V CDR1 and CDR2: SGHVS, FQNEAQ. J gave up 13 bases and V 0 bases, and 3 bases lay outside the gene matches. The CDR3, as DNA: TGTGCCAGCAGCTTAGCTCAGCGGGAGGGCCAGTTCTTC. Its translation is CASSLAQREGQFF. The variable domain in full, with the rest retrieved from reference TRBV7-8 and TRBJ2-1, is GAGVSQSPRYKVAKRGQDVALRCDPISGHVSLFWYQQALGQGPEFLTYFQNEAQLDKSGLPSDRFFAERPEGSVSTLKIQRTQQEDSAVYLCASSLAQREGQFFGPGTRLTVL.

The chain is built from TRBV13 and TRBJ2-3, with 7 bases matching TRBD2. There are 15 residues in the CDR3. The V and J ends lost 5 bases and 2 bases, in that order; junction bases with no gene match: 7. CDR1 PRHDT and CDR2 FYEKMQ come from the germline V gene (reference sequence). The CDR3 region has the DNA TGTGCCAGCAGCCCTGGACTAGAAGTCACAGATACGCAGTATTTT. This codes for CASSPGLEVTDTQYF.

The chain has TRBV15 and TRBJ2-1; 8 bases agree with TRBD1. J gave up 4 bases and V 3 bases, and 5 bases lay outside the gene matches. Germline lookup yields CDR1 LNHNV and CDR2 YYDKDF (reference sequence). The CDR3 sequence is 15 residues long. CDR3 protein: CATSSDRGSYNEQFF. The DNA for the CDR3 is TGTGCCACCAGCAGCGACAGGGGATCATACAATGAGCAGTTCTTC.

The genes are TRBV10-1 and TRBJ2-7; 7 nucleotides line up with TRBD1. Trimming removed 3 bases from V and 4 bases from J; junction bases left unmatched: 12. The CDR3 extends over 16 amino acids. Germline CDR1 is WNHNN and CDR2 is SYGVQD (reference sequence). The CDR3 bases are TGCGCCAGCAGTGAAGTATCAGGACAGGAAGTTTACGAGCAGTACTTC. Its protein product is CASSEVSGQEVYEQYF.